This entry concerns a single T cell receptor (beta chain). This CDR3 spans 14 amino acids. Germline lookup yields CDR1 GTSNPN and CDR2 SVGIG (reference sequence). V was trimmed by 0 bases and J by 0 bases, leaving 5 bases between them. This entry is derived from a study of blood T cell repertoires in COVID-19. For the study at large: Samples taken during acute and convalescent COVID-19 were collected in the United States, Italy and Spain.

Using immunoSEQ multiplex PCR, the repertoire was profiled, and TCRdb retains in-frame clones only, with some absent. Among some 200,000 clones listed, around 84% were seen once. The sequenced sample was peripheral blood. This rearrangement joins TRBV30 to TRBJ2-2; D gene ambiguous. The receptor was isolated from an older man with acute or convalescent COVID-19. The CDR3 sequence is CAWSVTANTGELFF. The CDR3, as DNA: TGTGCCTGGAGTGTAACAGCGAACACCGGGGAGCTGTTTTTT.